This TCR beta chain was identified in a study of blood T cell repertoires in COVID-19. The junction had 14 bases not matched to a gene; V was cut back by 6 bases and J by 5 bases. The CDR3 has 15 residues. Germline V gene data show CDR1 as SQVTM and CDR2 as ANQGSEA. Profiling relied on immunoSEQ multiplex PCR, and the TCRdb table lists in-frame clones only, not all of them. The sample yields some 150,000 clones, approximately 83% seen once. This clonotype originated in a woman aged 55-69 years with COVID-19, enrolled during active disease. Source material: peripheral blood. This sequence joins TRBV29-1 and TRBJ2-5, with 8 bases lining up with TRBD2. CDR3 in amino acids: CSVGRGAPPGETQYF. CDR3 nucleotide sequence: TGCAGCGTGGGGCGGGGGGCTCCCCCCGGTGAGACCCAGTACTTC. Variable domain in full (rest from reference TRBV29-1 and TRBJ2-5): SAVISQKPSRDICQRGTSLTIQCQVDSQVTMMFWYRQQPGQSLTLIATANQGSEATYESGFVIDKFPISRPNLTFSTLTVSNMSPEDSSIYLCSVGRGAPPGETQYFGPGTRLLVL.